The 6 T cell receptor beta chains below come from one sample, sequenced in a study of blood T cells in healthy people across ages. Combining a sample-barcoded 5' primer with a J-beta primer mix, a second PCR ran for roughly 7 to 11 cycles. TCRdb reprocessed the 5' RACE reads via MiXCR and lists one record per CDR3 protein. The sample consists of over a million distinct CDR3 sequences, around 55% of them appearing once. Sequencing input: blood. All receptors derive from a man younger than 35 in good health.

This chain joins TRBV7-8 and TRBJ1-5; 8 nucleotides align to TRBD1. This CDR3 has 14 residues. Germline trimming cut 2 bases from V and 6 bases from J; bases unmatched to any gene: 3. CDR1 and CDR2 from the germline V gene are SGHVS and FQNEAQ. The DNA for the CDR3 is TGTGCCAGCAGCTTAAGGACAGGGAGTCAGCCCCAGCATTTT. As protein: CASSLRTGSQPQHF. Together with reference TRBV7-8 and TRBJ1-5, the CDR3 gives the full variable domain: GAGVSQSPRYKVAKRGQDVALRCDPISGHVSLFWYQQALGQGPEFLTYFQNEAQLDKSGLPSDRFFAERPEGSVSTLKIQRTQQEDSAVYLCASSLRTGSQPQHFGDGTRLSIL.

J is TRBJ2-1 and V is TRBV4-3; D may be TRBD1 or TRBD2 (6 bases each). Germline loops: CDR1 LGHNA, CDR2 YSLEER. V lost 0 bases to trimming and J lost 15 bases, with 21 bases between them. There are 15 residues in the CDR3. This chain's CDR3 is CASSQDLVTGTPAFF. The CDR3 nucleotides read TGCGCCAGCAGCCAAGATCTTGTTACAGGGACTCCCGCGTTCTTC.

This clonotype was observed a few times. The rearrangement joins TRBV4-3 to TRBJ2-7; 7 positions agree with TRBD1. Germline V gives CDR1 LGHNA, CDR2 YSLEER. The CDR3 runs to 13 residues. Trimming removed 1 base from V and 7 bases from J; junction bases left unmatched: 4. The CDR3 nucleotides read TGCGCCAGCAGCCAAGCAGGGGGAAGAGAGCAGTACTTC. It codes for CASSQAGGREQYF.

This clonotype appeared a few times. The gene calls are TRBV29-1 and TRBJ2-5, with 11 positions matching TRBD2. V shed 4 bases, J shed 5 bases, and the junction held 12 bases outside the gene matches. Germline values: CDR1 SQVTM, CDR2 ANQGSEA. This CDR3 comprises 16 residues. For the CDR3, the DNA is TGCAGCGTTGCAAGCCCCCTAGCGGGGGGTGTGGAGACCCAGTACTTC. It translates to CSVASPLAGGVETQYF.

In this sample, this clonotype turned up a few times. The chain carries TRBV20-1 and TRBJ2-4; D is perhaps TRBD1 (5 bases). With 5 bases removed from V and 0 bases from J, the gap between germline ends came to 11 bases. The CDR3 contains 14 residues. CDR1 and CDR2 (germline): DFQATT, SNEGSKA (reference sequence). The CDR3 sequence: CSADRGSAKNIQYF. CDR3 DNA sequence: TGCAGTGCTGATAGGGGATCAGCCAAAAACATTCAGTACTTC.

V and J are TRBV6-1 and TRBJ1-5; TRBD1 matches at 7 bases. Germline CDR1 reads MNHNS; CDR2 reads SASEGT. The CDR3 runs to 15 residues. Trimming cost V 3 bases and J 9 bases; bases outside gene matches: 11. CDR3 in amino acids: CASSETGQAWWPQHF. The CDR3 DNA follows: TGTGCCAGCAGTGAGACCGGACAGGCCTGGTGGCCCCAGCATTTT.